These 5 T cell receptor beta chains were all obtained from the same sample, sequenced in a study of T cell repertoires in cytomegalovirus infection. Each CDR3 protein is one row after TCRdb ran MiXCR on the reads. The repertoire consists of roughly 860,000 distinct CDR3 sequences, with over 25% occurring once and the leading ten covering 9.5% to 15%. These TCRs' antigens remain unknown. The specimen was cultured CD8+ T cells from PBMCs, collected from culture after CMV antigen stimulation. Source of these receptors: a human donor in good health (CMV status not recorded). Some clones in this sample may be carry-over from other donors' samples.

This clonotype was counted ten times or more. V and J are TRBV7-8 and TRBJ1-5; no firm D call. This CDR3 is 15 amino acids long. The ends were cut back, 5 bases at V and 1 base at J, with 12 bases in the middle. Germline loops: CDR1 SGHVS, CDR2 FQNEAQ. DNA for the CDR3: TGTGCCAGCAGCCCTGGAAGAGGGAGCAATCAGCCCCAGCATTTT. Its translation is CASSPGRGSNQPQHF.

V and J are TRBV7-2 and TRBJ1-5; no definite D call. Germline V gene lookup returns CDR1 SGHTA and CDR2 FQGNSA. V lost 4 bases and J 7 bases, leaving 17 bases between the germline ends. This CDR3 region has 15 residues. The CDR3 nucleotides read TGTGCCAGCAGCTCCCTGGACGGGGAGGGACAGCCCCAGCATTTT. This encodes CASSSLDGEGQPQHF.

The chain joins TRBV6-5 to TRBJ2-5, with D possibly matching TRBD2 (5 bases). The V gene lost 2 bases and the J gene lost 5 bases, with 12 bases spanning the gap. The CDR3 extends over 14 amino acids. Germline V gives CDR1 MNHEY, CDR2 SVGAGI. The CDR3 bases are TGTGCCAGCAGTTACGGTCTAGCTAGGGAGACCCAGTACTTC. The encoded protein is CASSYGLARETQYF.

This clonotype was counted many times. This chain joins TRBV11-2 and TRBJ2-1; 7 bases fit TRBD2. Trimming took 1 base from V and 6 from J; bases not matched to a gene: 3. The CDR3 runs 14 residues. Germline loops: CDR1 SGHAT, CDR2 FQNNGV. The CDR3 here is CASSLGLAGNEQFF. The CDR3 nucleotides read TGTGCCAGCAGCTTAGGACTAGCAGGCAATGAGCAGTTCTTC.

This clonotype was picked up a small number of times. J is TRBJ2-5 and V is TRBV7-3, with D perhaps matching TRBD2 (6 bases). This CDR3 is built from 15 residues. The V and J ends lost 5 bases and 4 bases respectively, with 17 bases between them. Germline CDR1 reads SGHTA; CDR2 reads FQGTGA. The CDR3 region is CASSPAGLSGETQYF. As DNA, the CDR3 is TGTGCCAGCAGCCCGGCGGGACTTAGCGGAGAGACCCAGTACTTC.